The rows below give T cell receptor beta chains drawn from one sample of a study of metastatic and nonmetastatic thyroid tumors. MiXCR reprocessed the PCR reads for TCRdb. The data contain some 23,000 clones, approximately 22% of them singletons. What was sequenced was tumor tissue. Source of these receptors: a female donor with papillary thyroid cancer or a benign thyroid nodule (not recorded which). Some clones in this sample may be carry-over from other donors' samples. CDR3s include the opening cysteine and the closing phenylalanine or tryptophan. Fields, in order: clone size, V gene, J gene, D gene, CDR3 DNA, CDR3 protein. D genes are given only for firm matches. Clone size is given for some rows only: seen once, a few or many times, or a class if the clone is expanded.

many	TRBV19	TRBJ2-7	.	TGTGCCAGTAGTATAGCGAACAGTAACTCCTACGAGCAGTACTTC	CASSIANSNSYEQYF
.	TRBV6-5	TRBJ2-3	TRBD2	TGTGCCAGCAGTTACGGGGCGGGAGGGGTGGATACGCAGTATTTT	CASSYGAGGVDTQYF
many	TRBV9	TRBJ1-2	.	TGTGCCAGCAGCGTATCAGGGATCAATGGCTACACCTTC	CASSVSGINGYTF
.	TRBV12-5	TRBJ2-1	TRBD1	TGTGATAGTGCTTCCGGGACAGGGCGGGATGAGAAGTTCTTC	CDSASGTGRDEKFF
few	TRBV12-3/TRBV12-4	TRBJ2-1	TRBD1	TGTGCCAGCAGCGAAAGAGGGGGCGGCGGTTCCAATGAGCAGTTCTTC	CASSERGGGGSNEQFF
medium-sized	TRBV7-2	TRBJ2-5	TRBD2	TGTGCCAGCAGCTTGCGGCGGGAAGCGGGACAAGAGACCCAGTACTTC	CASSLRREAGQETQYF
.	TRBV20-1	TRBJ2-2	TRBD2	TGCAGTGCTAGGACAGCGGGGCCTCAAGGGACCGGGGAGCTGTTTTTT	CSARTAGPQGTGELFF
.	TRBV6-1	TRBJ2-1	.	TGTGCCAGCAGTGAAGGTAGCGGCGGGTACAATGAGCAGTTCTTC	CASSEGSGGYNEQFF
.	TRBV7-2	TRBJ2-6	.	TGTGCCAGCGGCGGCAGGGTCTGGGTCAACGTCCTGACTTTC	CASGGRVWVNVLTF
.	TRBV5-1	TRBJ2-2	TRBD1	TGCGCCAGCAGCTTGGGGACAGGGGTCGGGAACACCGGGGAGCTGTTTTTT	CASSLGTGVGNTGELFF
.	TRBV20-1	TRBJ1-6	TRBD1	TGCAGTGCTAGAGATCCAGGGACAGGGGATAGCTCACCCCTCCACTTT	CSARDPGTGDSSPLHF
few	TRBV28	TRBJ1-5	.	TGTGTCAGCACGGGACCTAGCAATCAGCCCCAGCATTTT	CVSTGPSNQPQHF
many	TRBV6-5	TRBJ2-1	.	TGTGCCAGCAGTTATAGTCTGAGGGGACATGAGCAGTTCTTC	CASSYSLRGHEQFF
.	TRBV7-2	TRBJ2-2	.	TGTGCCAGCAGCTTAGCTGGGTCCCCCCGCGAAACCGGGGAGCTGTTTTTT	CASSLAGSPRETGELFF
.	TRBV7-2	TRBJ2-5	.	TGTGCCAGCAGCTTCGACAGGGGTCGGGAGGCCCAGTACTTC	CASSFDRGREAQYF
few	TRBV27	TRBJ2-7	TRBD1	TGTGCCAGCAGCTTAACAGGGGAAGGATGGTCCTACGAGCAGTACTTC	CASSLTGEGWSYEQYF
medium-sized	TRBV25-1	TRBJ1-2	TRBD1	TGTGCCAGCAGTGGGACAGGGGCCTATGGCTACACCTTC	CASSGTGAYGYTF
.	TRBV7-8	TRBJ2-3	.	TGTGCCAGCCAAGCGCATCCTAGCACAGATACGCAGTATTTT	CASQAHPSTDTQYF
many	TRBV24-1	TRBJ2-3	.	TGTGCCACCAGTGACAGGACACCCGGCGAGGCAGATACGCAGTATTTT	CATSDRTPGEADTQYF
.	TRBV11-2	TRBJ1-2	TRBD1	TGTGCCAGCAGCTTACGTGATTGGACAGGGGGTGAGGGCTACACCTTC	CASSLRDWTGGEGYTF
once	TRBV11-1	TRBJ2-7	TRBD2	TGTGCCAGCAGCCGTGTCCGGGGGGACTCCTACGAGCAGTACTTC	CASSRVRGDSYEQYF
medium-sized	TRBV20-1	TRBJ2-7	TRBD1	TGCAGTGCTAAACAGGGGGCAGGTTCCTACGAGCAGTACTTC	CSAKQGAGSYEQYF
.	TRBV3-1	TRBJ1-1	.	TGTGCCAGCAGCCAAGATCTAATGAACACTGAAGCTTTCTTT	CASSQDLMNTEAFF
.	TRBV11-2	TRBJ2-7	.	TGTGCCAGCAGCTTGTATCCTGGCAGATTGGCACCCAACGAGCGGTACTTC	CASSLYPGRLAPNERYF
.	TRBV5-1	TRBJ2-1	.	TGCGCCAGCAGCTTGGAGGAGCCTACCCACAATGAGCAGTTCTTC	CASSLEEPTHNEQFF
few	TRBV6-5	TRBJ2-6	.	TGTGCCAGCAGTTACGAAAGCTCTGGGGCCAACGTCCTGACTTTC	CASSYESSGANVLTF
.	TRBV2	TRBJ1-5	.	TGTGCCAGCAGTGAATGGGTGGGACATGGGCTTAATCAGCCCCAGCATTTT	CASSEWVGHGLNQPQHF
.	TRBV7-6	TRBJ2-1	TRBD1	TGTGCCAGCAGCTCGGGACAGCACAATGAGCAGTTCTTC	CASSSGQHNEQFF
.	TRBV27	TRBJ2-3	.	TGTGCCAGCAGCGCCGGAAGGGGCTGGGGCACAGATACGCAGTATTTT	CASSAGRGWGTDTQYF
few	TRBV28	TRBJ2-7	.	TGTGCCAGCAGTTTCGAAGGGATTACCAGCTCCTACGAGCAGTACTTC	CASSFEGITSSYEQYF
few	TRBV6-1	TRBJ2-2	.	TGTGCCAGCAGCCAAGGGCAGGTGATCGCGAACACCGGGGAGCTGTTTTTT	CASSQGQVIANTGELFF
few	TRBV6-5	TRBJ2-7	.	TGTGCCAGCAGTTTAGGGCCCACCTACGAGCAGTACTTC	CASSLGPTYEQYF
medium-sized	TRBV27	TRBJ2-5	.	TGTGCCAGCAGTTTACGTTGGGGAACGAGGGAGACCCAGTACTTC	CASSLRWGTRETQYF
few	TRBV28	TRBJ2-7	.	TGTGCCAGCAGTTACCCCGGTGCCCTCTACGAGCAGTACTTC	CASSYPGALYEQYF
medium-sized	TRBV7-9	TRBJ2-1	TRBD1	TGTGCCAGCAGCTTACTTTCCAGGGGGCGAGGCAATGAGCAGTTCTTC	CASSLLSRGRGNEQFF
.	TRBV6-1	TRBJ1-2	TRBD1	TGTGCCAGCAGTGAAGCGAGGACAGGAATTTTTTGTGGCTACACCTTC	CASSEARTGIFCGYTF
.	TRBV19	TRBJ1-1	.	TGTGCCAGTAGTTCAATTGGGGGAATTGAAGCTTTCTTT	CASSSIGGIEAFF
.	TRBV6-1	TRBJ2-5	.	TGTGCCAGCAATTTTGGTGGTACAGAGACCCAGTACTTC	CASNFGGTETQYF
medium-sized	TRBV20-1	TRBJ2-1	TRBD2	TGCAGTGCTCAAAAGTGGTCTAGCGGGAGAATGAGTGAGCAGTTCTTC	CSAQKWSSGRMSEQFF
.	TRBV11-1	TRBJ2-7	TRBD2	TGTGCCAGCAGCTTACTTCCGGGACTAGCGGGAGGATCCTACGAGCAGTACTTC	CASSLLPGLAGGSYEQYF
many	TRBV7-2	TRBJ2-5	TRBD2	TGTGCCAGCAGCTCGGGACTAGCGGTAGAGACCCAGTACTTC	CASSSGLAVETQYF
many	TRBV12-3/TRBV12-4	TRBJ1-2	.	TGTGCCAGCAGTTCCCGCCATGGCTACACCTTC	CASSSRHGYTF
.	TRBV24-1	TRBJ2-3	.	TGTGCCACCAGTGATAACGGATTCACAGATACGCAGTATTTT	CATSDNGFTDTQYF
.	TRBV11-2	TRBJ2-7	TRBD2	TGTGCCAGCAGCCCTTGGCTTTCGGGAGGACCCTACGAGCAGTACTTC	CASSPWLSGGPYEQYF
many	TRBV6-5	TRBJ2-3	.	TGTGCCAGCAGTTATCTTCTGGCAGATACGCAGTATTTT	CASSYLLADTQYF
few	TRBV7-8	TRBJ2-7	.	TGTGCCAGCAGCTTAGCGCCACTCTCACAGGCCTACGAGCAGTACTTC	CASSLAPLSQAYEQYF
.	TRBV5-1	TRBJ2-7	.	TGCGCCAGCAGCTTGGAATCAGTCTACGAGCAGTACTTC	CASSLESVYEQYF
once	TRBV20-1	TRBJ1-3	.	TGCAGTGCTAATGCCTGGCCAGAAAACTCTGGAAACACCATATATTTT	CSANAWPENSGNTIYF
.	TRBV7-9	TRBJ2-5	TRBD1	TGTGCCAGCAACTTAGCTGTAACAGGGGGAGAGACCCAGTACTTC	CASNLAVTGGETQYF